The subject of this entry is one T cell receptor (beta chain). The data originate from a study of blood T cell repertoires in COVID-19. Original data processing: Counts of nucleated cells, estimated from reference gene primer amplification, were obtained. Repertoires were generated with immunoSEQ multiplex PCR, while TCRdb's copy carries only in-frame clones and drops some. That table is the source of V, J and clone size, and D and trimming were worked out from the DNA. Of some 180,000 clones listed, around 85% are singletons. Material for sequencing was peripheral blood. This receptor was obtained from a woman older than 75 with COVID-19, enrolled during active disease.

The CDR3 DNA is TGTGCCAGCAGAGAGGGACAGGACACTGAAGCTTTCTTT. It yields the protein CASREGQDTEAFF. The chain employs TRBV6-5 and TRBJ1-1; TRBD1 matches 8 bases. V dropped 6 bases and J dropped 3; count of bases not matched to a gene: 3. The CDR3 loop spans 13 amino acids. The V gene's germline CDR1 is MNHEY and CDR2 SVGAGI.